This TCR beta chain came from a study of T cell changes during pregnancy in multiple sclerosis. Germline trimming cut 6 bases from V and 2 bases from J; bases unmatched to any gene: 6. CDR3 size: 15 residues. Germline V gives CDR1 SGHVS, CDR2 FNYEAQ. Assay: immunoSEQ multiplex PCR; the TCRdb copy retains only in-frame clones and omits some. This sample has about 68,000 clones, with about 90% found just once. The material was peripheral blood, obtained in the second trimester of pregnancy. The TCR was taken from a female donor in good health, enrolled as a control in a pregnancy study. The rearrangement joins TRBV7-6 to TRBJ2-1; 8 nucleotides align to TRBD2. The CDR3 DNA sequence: TGTGCCAGCAGTAGCGGGACCGAGCCCTACAATGAGCAGTTCTTC. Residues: CASSSGTEPYNEQFF.